The rows below give T cell receptor beta chains drawn from one sample of a study of cytomegalovirus exposure and HLA in healthy donors. The method was immunoSEQ multiplex PCR; TCRdb's version includes in-frame clones alone and lacks a portion of them. The sample lists 150,000 to 160,000 clones, more than 70% seen once, with about 5.6% in the top ten. Sequenced input: PBMCs. Receptor source: a woman between 40 and 55 years old in good health and CMV-seropositive. Each CDR3 is given with its conserved first and last residue. A D gene is named only where the DNA matches it firmly. The size of a clone is reported for some rows only, either as once, few or many, or as a class for expanded clones.

>TRBJ2-3|TRBV7-8|.|.
CASSLHWGGTDTQYF
TGTGCCAGCAGCCTGCACTGGGGGGGCACAGATACGCAGTATTTT
>TRBJ1-5|TRBV6-6|.|.
CASSSENSNQPQHF
TGTGCCAGCAGTTCGGAGAATAGCAATCAGCCCCAGCATTTT
>TRBJ1-1|TRBV11-2|.|TRBD1
CASTFWTGGNTEAFF
TGTGCCAGCACCTTTTGGACAGGGGGGAACACTGAAGCTTTCTTT
>TRBJ2-1|TRBV9|.|.
CASNRGDPINEQFF
TGTGCCAGCAATCGGGGTGATCCCATCAATGAGCAGTTCTTC
>TRBJ2-7|TRBV18|.|.
CASSRGNSYEQYF
TGTGCCAGCTCACGAGGTAACTCCTACGAGCAGTACTTC
>TRBJ2-1|TRBV13|.|TRBD2
CATGQAGGNEQFF
TGTGCCACCGGGCAAGCGGGAGGCAATGAGCAGTTCTTC
>TRBJ1-3|TRBV4-2|.|.
CASSQDGQSGNTIYF
TGTGCCAGCAGCCAAGATGGACAATCTGGAAACACCATATATTTT
>TRBJ2-3|TRBV30|.|TRBD2
CAWSGGLARDTQYF
TGTGCCTGGAGTGGCGGACTAGCCCGGGATACGCAGTATTTT
>TRBJ2-5|TRBV27|.|TRBD2
CASSPEHPGLAGGLGETQYF
TGTGCCAGCAGTCCCGAACACCCCGGACTAGCGGGAGGGCTGGGGGAGACCCAGTACTTC
>TRBJ1-1|TRBV7-2|once|TRBD1
CASSLQGASNTEAFF
TGTGCCAGCAGCTTACAGGGGGCGTCGAACACTGAAGCTTTCTTT
>TRBJ1-2|TRBV11-2|.|.
CASSLDRGNYGYTF
TGTGCCAGCAGCTTAGATAGGGGGAACTATGGCTACACCTTC
>TRBJ1-1|TRBV19|.|.
CASSIRALMTITEAFF
TGTGCCAGTAGTATAAGGGCCCTTATGACTATCACTGAAGCTTTCTTT
>TRBJ2-1|TRBV5-1|.|TRBD2
CASSPLTSGRYNEQFF
TGCGCCAGCAGCCCACTGACTAGCGGGAGGTACAATGAGCAGTTCTTC
>TRBJ2-6|TRBV5-1|once|.
CASSLNRAPSGANVLTF
TGCGCCAGCAGCCTAAACAGAGCACCGTCCGGGGCCAACGTCCTGACTTTC
>TRBJ1-1|TRBV11-1|.|TRBD1
CASSRDRNTEAFF
TGTGCCAGCAGCCGGGACAGGAACACTGAAGCTTTCTTT
>TRBJ2-7|TRBV6-5|.|TRBD2
CASRKEAGGSYEQYF
TGTGCCAGCAGGAAGGAAGCGGGAGGATCCTACGAGCAGTACTTC
>TRBJ2-1|TRBV7-3|.|TRBD1
CASSWGQGSEQFF
TGTGCCAGCAGCTGGGGACAGGGCAGTGAGCAGTTCTTC
>TRBJ2-5|TRBV6-5|.|TRBD2
CASSYGWGGETQYF
TGTGCCAGCAGTTATGGGTGGGGGGGAGAGACCCAGTACTTC
>TRBJ2-6|TRBV5-1|.|TRBD1
CASSLRGTGHSGANVLTF
TGCGCCAGCAGCTTGCGTGGGACAGGACATTCTGGGGCCAACGTCCTGACTTTC
>TRBJ2-2|TRBV5-1|.|TRBD2
CASSLRLAGVTGELFF
TGCGCCAGCAGCTTGAGGCTAGCGGGAGTCACCGGGGAGCTGTTTTTT
>TRBJ1-1|TRBV7-9|once|.
CASSAGQLNTEAFF
TGTGCCAGCAGCGCCGGACAGTTGAACACTGAAGCTTTCTTT
>TRBJ2-7|TRBV29-1|.|.
CSARTNSYEQYF
TGCAGCGCTCGGACTAACTCCTACGAGCAGTACTTC
>TRBJ2-1|TRBV18|.|TRBD2
CASSFASGLGYNEQFF
TGTGCCAGCTCATTCGCTTCGGGACTAGGGTACAATGAGCAGTTCTTC
>TRBJ2-5|TRBV7-9|.|.
CSSSLTGETQYF
TGTTCCAGCAGCCTGACGGGGGAGACCCAGTACTTC
>TRBJ2-3|TRBV15|.|TRBD2
CATSRKQRGLAGDADTQYF
TGTGCCACCAGCAGAAAACAGCGGGGACTAGCGGGAGACGCAGATACGCAGTATTTT
>TRBJ1-5|TRBV5-4|once|.
CASGRENQPQHF
TGTGCCAGCGGACGGGAAAATCAGCCCCAGCATTTT
>TRBJ2-7|TRBV29-1|once|TRBD1
CSVSGTGSNEQYF
TGCAGCGTCTCCGGGACAGGGTCCAACGAGCAGTACTTC
>TRBJ2-1|TRBV5-6|.|TRBD2
CASSYLAGGLNEQFF
TGTGCCAGCAGCTACCTAGCGGGAGGGCTCAATGAGCAGTTCTTC
>TRBJ2-7|TRBV19|.|TRBD2
CASSQGLAPNSYEQYF
TGTGCCAGTAGCCAAGGACTAGCGCCTAACTCCTACGAGCAGTACTTC